This is a list of T cell receptor beta chains from one sample in a study of blood T cell repertoires in COVID-19. Assay used: immunoSEQ multiplex PCR; TCRdb lists only in-frame clones, some missing. The table lists under 500,000 clones, approximately 90% of them singletons. The sequencing input was PBMCs or T cells enriched from blood (not recorded which). The receptor source for this set is a man aged 25 to 40 who had recovered from COVID-19. CDR3s include the opening cysteine and the closing phenylalanine or tryptophan. The D gene is left open where the match is weak. Clone size is shown for a subset of rows, as once, few, many or a class of expanded clone.

j_call,v_call,clone_size,d_call,cdr3_length,cdr3_aa,cdr3_nt
TRBJ2-7,TRBV5-1,.,TRBD1,14,CASSRGQGTNEQYF,TGCGCCAGCAGCCGGGGACAGGGTACAAACGAGCAGTACTTC
TRBJ2-2,TRBV7-7,once,TRBD2,15,CASAPLAVNTGELFF,TGTGCTAGCGCCCCTCTAGCGGTGAACACCGGGGAGCTGTTTTTT
TRBJ1-6,TRBV5-4,.,.,12,CASSSWPSPLHF,TGTGCCAGCAGCTCATGGCCTTCACCCCTCCACTTT
TRBJ1-4,TRBV5-1,once,.,15,CASSLQVSTNEKLFF,TGCGCCAGCAGCTTGCAGGTTTCGACTAATGAAAAACTGTTTTTT
TRBJ1-3,TRBV18,.,.,14,CASSPSGSGNTIYF,TGTGCCAGCTCACCATCAGGCTCTGGAAACACCATATATTTT
TRBJ1-6,TRBV7-6,.,.,16,CASSPGDSRWNSPLHF,TGTGCCAGCAGCCCCGGGGACTCCAGATGGAATTCACCCCTCCACTTT
TRBJ2-1,TRBV6-4,.,.,13,CASSVPVRDEQFF,TGTGCCAGCAGTGTCCCGGTGCGTGATGAGCAGTTCTTC
TRBJ1-5,TRBV28,once,.,13,CASSYSHNQPQHF,TGTGCCAGCAGTTACAGTCACAATCAGCCCCAGCATTTT
TRBJ1-4,TRBV19,.,.,14,CASSTQVGNEKLFF,TGTGCCAGTAGTACACAGGTGGGGAATGAAAAACTGTTTTTT
TRBJ1-2,TRBV7-9,.,.,18,CASSQKAGGTPFDYGYTF,TGTGCCAGCAGCCAGAAGGCCGGGGGGACGCCCTTCGACTATGGCTACACCTTC
TRBJ1-5,TRBV28,.,.,16,CASSLSRGRGDQPQHF,TGTGCCAGCAGTTTATCCAGGGGCAGGGGCGATCAGCCCCAGCATTTT
TRBJ1-2,TRBV7-8,.,.,12,CASSLRAGKNTF,TGTGCCAGCAGCTTACGTGCGGGAAAGAACACCTTC
TRBJ2-5,TRBV2,.,TRBD2,15,CASRTSGSALETQYF,TGTGCCAGCAGGACTAGCGGGAGTGCTTTGGAGACCCAGTACTTC
TRBJ1-5,TRBV7-2,.,.,13,CASSPDTLEPQHF,TGTGCCAGCAGCCCCGACACTCTGGAGCCCCAGCATTTT
TRBJ2-7,TRBV28,.,.,16,CASRDIQAVSSYEQYF,TGTGCCAGCAGGGATATACAGGCTGTTAGCTCCTACGAGCAGTACTTC
TRBJ1-3,TRBV28,.,.,15,CASSLTVNGGNTIYF,TGTGCCAGCAGTCTTACAGTCAACGGTGGAAACACCATATATTTT
TRBJ2-1,TRBV4-1,.,TRBD1,15,CASSQEGQGVDEQFF,TGCGCCAGCAGCCAAGAGGGACAGGGGGTCGATGAGCAGTTCTTC
TRBJ2-3,TRBV7-9,.,TRBD2,15,CASSQSGRATDTQYF,TGTGCCAGCAGCCAAAGCGGGAGGGCGACAGATACGCAGTATTTT
TRBJ1-4,TRBV4-1,.,TRBD1,16,CASSQGDRGRSEKLFF,TGCGCCAGCAGCCAAGGGGACAGGGGGCGTAGTGAAAAACTGTTTTTT
TRBJ2-3,TRBV7-9,.,.,15,CASSPERVGGSTQYF,TGTGCCAGCAGCCCAGAACGGGTCGGGGGTAGTACGCAGTATTTT
TRBJ2-3,TRBV2,.,TRBD1,16,CASTLPGQGLTDTQYF,TGTGCCAGTACCCTGCCGGGACAGGGTTTGACAGATACGCAGTATTTT
TRBJ1-1,TRBV29-1,.,TRBD1,13,CSVPGQGGHEAFF,TGCAGCGTCCCCGGACAGGGAGGTCATGAAGCTTTCTTT
TRBJ2-1,TRBV18,.,TRBD1,12,CASSPQRQGQFF,TGTGCCAGCTCACCACAAAGACAGGGGCAGTTCTTC
TRBJ1-2,TRBV3-1/TRBV3-2,once,TRBD1,13,CASSLGQGGGYTF,TGTGCCAGCAGTCTAGGACAGGGGGGAGGCTACACCTTC
TRBJ2-5,TRBV28,.,TRBD2,15,CASSPTSGIGKTQYF,TGTGCCAGCAGCCCAACTAGCGGGATCGGAAAGACCCAGTACTTC
TRBJ2-1,TRBV3-1/TRBV3-2,.,.,14,CASSRGQVKNEQFF,TGTGCCAGCAGCCGGGGACAAGTGAAAAATGAGCAGTTCTTC
TRBJ2-5,TRBV5-1,once,.,14,CASSPSGQGETQYF,TGCGCCAGCAGCCCGTCTGGGCAGGGGGAGACCCAGTACTTC
TRBJ1-2,TRBV19,once,.,12,CASSFRNYGYTF,TGTGCCAGTAGTTTCCGTAACTATGGCTACACCTTC
TRBJ1-2,TRBV5-5,.,.,12,CASREGLYGYTF,TGTGCCAGTCGGGAAGGGCTCTATGGCTACACCTTC
TRBJ1-1,TRBV6-5,.,.,15,CASSLGSGFSTEAFF,TGTGCCAGCAGTTTGGGGAGTGGGTTCAGCACTGAAGCTTTCTTT
TRBJ1-3,TRBV18,.,.,15,CASSPGGSSGNTIYF,TGTGCCAGCTCACCTGGAGGGAGCTCTGGAAACACCATATATTTT
TRBJ2-1,TRBV10-3,.,TRBD2,13,CAIRGLAGNEQFF,TGTGCCATCAGAGGACTAGCGGGGAATGAGCAGTTCTTC
TRBJ2-7,TRBV30,.,TRBD1,14,CAWGTGGFSGEQYF,TGTGCCTGGGGGACAGGGGGCTTTTCGGGAGAGCAGTACTTC
TRBJ1-2,TRBV5-1,.,.,13,CASSLGTTYGYTF,TGCGCCAGCAGCTTGGGGACAACCTATGGCTACACCTTC
TRBJ2-7,TRBV13,.,TRBD2,13,CASSPSGRYEQYF,TGTGCCAGCAGCCCAAGCGGGAGATACGAGCAGTACTTC
TRBJ1-2,TRBV2,.,.,14,CASSEAQGNYGYTF,TGTGCCAGCAGTGAAGCGCAGGGTAACTATGGCTACACCTTC
TRBJ1-5,TRBV4-1,.,.,18,CASSQDFGQMYRNQPQHF,TGCGCCAGCAGCCAAGATTTTGGGCAGATGTATCGAAATCAGCCCCAGCATTTT
TRBJ1-2,TRBV4-1,.,TRBD1,15,CASSQGDRDYYGYTF,TGCGCCAGCAGCCAGGGCGACAGGGACTACTATGGCTACACCTTC
TRBJ2-3,TRBV11-2,.,TRBD1,16,CASSFARTGGTDTQYF,TGTGCCAGCAGCTTCGCCAGGACAGGGGGCACAGATACGCAGTATTTT
TRBJ2-1,TRBV28,once,.,15,CASSLVGGGYNEQFF,TGTGCCAGCAGTTTAGTGGGAGGCGGGTACAATGAGCAGTTCTTC